This TCR beta chain was sequenced in a study of cytomegalovirus exposure and HLA in healthy donors. Study-wide findings and caveats: Productive status was seen about 90% or about 30% of the time for most TCR beta V segments in an earlier analysis. Researchers reportedly found TCR beta sequences accurately predicted most subjects' HLA-A and HLA-B alleles.

This clone has more than one count but fewer than ten. Its cognate antigen is unknown. It was with 60 Vbeta and 13 Jbeta primers that the PCR ran. Sequencing was performed with immunoSEQ multiplex PCR; in TCRdb, only in-frame clones are kept and a portion is missing. The table lists 98,000 or so clones, about 80% of them singletons. The CDR3 has 14 amino acids. The V end lost 2 bases, the J end lost 7 bases, and 14 bases lay between the germline ends. The V gene's germline CDR1 is MDHEN and CDR2 SYDVKM. This chain links TRBV28 with TRBJ1-2; D ambiguous. The sequencing input was PBMCs. The sequence was collected from a woman between 40 and 50 years old in good health and CMV-seronegative. This chain's CDR3 is CASSLGGPRGGYTF. The CDR3 DNA reads TGTGCCAGCAGTTTAGGCGGACCGCGGGGTGGCTACACCTTC.